This T cell receptor (beta chain) was sequenced for a study of cytomegalovirus exposure and HLA in healthy donors. Germline values: CDR1 SNHLY, CDR2 FYNNEI. Trimming removed 6 bases from V and 1 base from J, with 12 bases in between. This CDR3 region has 14 residues. With 60 Vbeta and 13 Jbeta primers, the PCR was carried out. The table came from immunoSEQ multiplex PCR; TCRdb's copy has only in-frame clones and leaves some out. There are roughly 150,000 clones in the sample; over 75% occur only once, and 5.7% lies in the top ten. The chain carries TRBV2 and TRBJ1-1; possible D gene TRBD1, 5 bases. The sequence was obtained from a man aged 25-40 years in good health and CMV-seropositive. Sequencing used PBMCs. The CDR3 loop is CASRGRGGNTEAFF. The CDR3 DNA follows: TGTGCCAGCAGGGGACGCGGGGGGAACACTGAAGCTTTCTTT.